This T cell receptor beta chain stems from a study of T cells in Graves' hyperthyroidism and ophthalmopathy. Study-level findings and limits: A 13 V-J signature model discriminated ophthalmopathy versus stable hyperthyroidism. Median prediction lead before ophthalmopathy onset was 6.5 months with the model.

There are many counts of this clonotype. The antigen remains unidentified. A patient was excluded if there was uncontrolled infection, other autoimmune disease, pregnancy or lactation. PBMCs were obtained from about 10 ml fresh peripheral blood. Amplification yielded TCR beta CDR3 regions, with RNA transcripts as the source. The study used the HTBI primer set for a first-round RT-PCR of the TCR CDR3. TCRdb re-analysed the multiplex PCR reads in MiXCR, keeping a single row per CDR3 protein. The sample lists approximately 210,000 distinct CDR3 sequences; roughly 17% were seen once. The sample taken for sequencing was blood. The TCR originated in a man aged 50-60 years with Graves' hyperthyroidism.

Here the CDR3 reads CSARVGAGDWSPEQFF. In nucleotides, the CDR3 is TGCAGTGCTAGAGTTGGGGCGGGAGATTGGTCCCCTGAGCAGTTCTTC. V and J are TRBV20-1 and TRBJ2-1; 7 bases are a match to TRBD2. CDR1 is DFQATT and CDR2 is SNEGSKA in the germline V gene (reference sequence). The CDR3 extends over 16 amino acids. With V trimmed by 1 base and J by 9 bases, 15 bases remained unmatched.